Below, 15 T cell receptor beta chains from the same sample are listed, as sequenced in a study of monozygotic twins with inflammatory bowel disease. For each CDR3 protein, TCRdb gives one entry from its re-call of the 5' RACE reads, without DNA. The sample includes more than 350,000 distinct CDR3 sequences. Sequencing was done on a sample of blood. These receptors came from a human donor with ulcerative colitis or Crohn's disease, or a healthy co-twin of an affected twin (not recorded which).

The chain combines TRBV20-1 with TRBJ2-1; TCRdb outputs TRBD1, but without DNA this stays unchecked. Looked up from germline, CDR1 is DFQATT and CDR2 is SNEGSKA (reference sequence). The CDR3 covers 15 residues. CDR3: CSARNLAGQYNEQFF.

The gene calls are TRBV7-9 and TRBJ1-2. The CDR3 consists of 13 residues. Germline CDR1 reads SEHNR; CDR2 reads FQNEAQ (reference sequence). CDR3 amino acids: CASRETDYYGYTF.

The chain is built from TRBV5-1 and TRBJ1-1; TCRdb selects TRBD1, and the lack of DNA leaves this call unchecked. The CDR3 has 14 amino acids. Per germline, CDR1 SGHRS and CDR2 YFSETQ. This CDR3 is CASSLAGAGTEAFF.

This sequence joins TRBV4-2 and TRBJ2-1. This CDR3 contains 13 residues. CDR1 is LGHNA, CDR2 YNFKEQ, per germline. The chain's CDR3 is CASSPRSGNEQFF.

The genes are TRBV11-1 and TRBJ1-4; absent DNA, TCRdb's TRBD1 call cannot be checked. The germline V gene has CDR1 SGHAT and CDR2 FQDESV (reference sequence). This CDR3 contains 18 residues. The CDR3: CASSARTGGALSFEKLFF.

The chain couples TRBV20-1 to TRBJ2-7; with no DNA, the TCRdb D assignment of TRBD1 cannot be verified. In germline, CDR1 is DFQATT, CDR2 SNEGSKA (reference sequence). This CDR3 contains 13 residues. The CDR3 loop is CRGPGTGTYEQYF.

V is TRBV6-1 and J is TRBJ1-5. This CDR3 contains 11 residues. Germline loops: CDR1 MNHNS, CDR2 SASEGT. CDR3 protein: CTSSGGGAQHF.

J is TRBJ2-2 and V is TRBV7-9. The CDR3 loop spans 16 amino acids. Germline CDR1 is SEHNR and CDR2 is FQNEAQ (reference sequence). This chain's CDR3 is CASSSPSSANTGELFF.

CDR3 loop: CSASAGGPYNEQFF. The V and J genes are TRBV20-1 and TRBJ2-1; TCRdb's D call, TRBD2, is unchecked because there is no DNA. Germline assignment: CDR1 DFQATT and CDR2 SNEGSKA (reference sequence). The CDR3 has 14 amino acids.

The gene calls are TRBV7-2 and TRBJ2-2; lacking DNA, the TRBD2 call made by TCRdb goes unchecked. The germline V gene has CDR1 SGHTA and CDR2 FQGNSA. The CDR3 length is 17 residues. The CDR3 loop is CASSLSATGGNTGELFF.

V gene TRBV5-5 combines with J gene TRBJ2-6; the TRBD1 assignment by TCRdb is unverifiable without DNA. The CDR3 is 17 residues long. The V gene's germline CDR1 is SGHKS and CDR2 YYEKEE (reference sequence). The CDR3 region is CASRPGTGVSGANVLTF.

The chain recombines TRBV20-1 with TRBJ2-3; TCRdb designates TRBD1, a call that cannot be tested without DNA. This CDR3 contains 15 residues. CDR1 is DFQATT, CDR2 SNEGSKA, per germline (reference sequence). The CDR3 here is CSARGRDSRTDTQYF.

This rearrangement joins TRBV3-1 to TRBJ2-1; the D call of TRBD2 rests on TCRdb alone, since no DNA is present to check it. CDR3 length: 16 amino acids. Germline-derived CDR1 and CDR2 are LGHDT and YNNKEL (reference sequence). The CDR3 sequence is CASSPRTSGAYNEQFF.

The V call is TRBV2, the J call TRBJ2-2. Per the germline V gene, CDR1 is SNHLY and CDR2 is FYNNEI. The CDR3 covers 13 residues. The CDR3 protein is CASRDTYTGELFF.

The V gene is TRBV28, the J gene TRBJ2-6; TCRdb lists TRBD1, though no DNA is available to test this call. The CDR3 runs 16 residues. CDR1 MDHEN and CDR2 SYDVKM come from the germline V gene. CDR3 region: CASSSDSLSGANVLTF.